This T cell receptor beta chain was recovered during a study of T-cell memory formation after mild COVID-19. This clonotype was seen a handful of times. Its cognate antigen is unknown. One entry per CDR3 protein, called by TCRdb with MiXCR from the 5' RACE reads. The data contain roughly 600,000 distinct CDR3 sequences, about 20% of them singletons. The CDR3 has 16 amino acids. J gave up 2 bases and V 5 bases, and 9 bases lay outside the gene matches. CDR1 and CDR2 from the germline V gene are DFQATT and SNEGSKA (reference sequence). The study's findings and limits: Unconfirmed was the SARS-CoV-2 specificity of second-wave clones that peaked on day 37. CD4+ bias marked clones expanding day 15 to 37, unlike balanced contracting clones.

The source material was PBMCs or a T cell subset sorted from them (not recorded which). This sequence originates from an adult woman who had mild COVID-19 (a few samples of this study predate the infection). Cell type and time point are not known. The rearrangement links TRBV20-1 to TRBJ2-1; TRBD2 aligns across 10 bases. CDR3 sequence (DNA): TGCAGTGCTCACATACCTCTAGCGGGAGCCTACAATGAGCAGTTCTTC. Amino acids: CSAHIPLAGAYNEQFF.